These 13 T cell receptor beta chains were sequenced from one sample in a study of graft-versus-host responses after intestinal transplantation. The table came from immunoSEQ multiplex PCR; TCRdb's copy has only in-frame clones and leaves some out. This repertoire shows 20,000 or so clones, approximately 86% found once; its top ten account for around half. The sequencing used bone marrow, collected approximately 120 days after transplant. The receptor source for this set is a human patient who received an intestinal transplant, so some T cells may come from the graft donor.

This chain links TRBV10-3 with TRBJ2-7; D tentatively reads TRBD1 or TRBD2 (5 bases each). V lost 10 bases and J 2 bases, leaving 15 bases between the germline ends. The CDR3 runs 13 residues. Germline loops: CDR1 ENHRY, CDR2 SYGVKD. The CDR3 DNA reads TGTGCCACCCGGGACGGACATCCCTACGAGCAGTACTTC. Translation gives CATRDGHPYEQYF.

The chain combines TRBV19 with TRBJ2-1, with D hard to call. Trimming shortened V by 3 bases and J by 5 bases, and 8 bases separated the two germline ends. From germline, CDR1 is LNHDA and CDR2 SQIVND (reference sequence). This CDR3 spans 13 amino acids. The CDR3 loop is CASSIGPHNEQFF. CDR3 nucleotides: TGTGCCAGTAGTATCGGCCCCCACAATGAGCAGTTCTTC.

The chain links TRBV6-4 to TRBJ2-5; 9 nucleotides line up with TRBD2. The CDR3 length is 14 residues. CDR1 MRHNA and CDR2 SNTAGT come from the germline V gene. Trimming cost V 10 bases and J 11 bases; bases outside gene matches: 17. CDR3 region: CATPRAGGPEEQYF. In nucleotides, the CDR3 is TGTGCCACCCCCCGGGCGGGAGGGCCGGAAGAGCAGTACTTC.

This chain uses TRBV6-1 with TRBJ2-7; TRBD1 might be the D (6 bases). Trimming removed 6 bases at V and 2 bases at J, with 14 bases between. The length of the CDR3 is 14 residues. Germline V CDR1 and CDR2: MNHNS, SASEGT. The CDR3 loop is CASRVSRGAYEQYF. DNA of the CDR3: TGTGCCAGCAGGGTGAGCAGGGGAGCCTACGAGCAGTACTTC.

The J gene is TRBJ1-1, the V gene TRBV7-9; TRBD1 matches 9 bases. This CDR3 contains 15 residues. The V gene's germline CDR1 is SEHNR and CDR2 FQNEAQ (reference sequence). J was trimmed by 5 bases and V by 5 bases; bases with no gene match: 9. CDR3 bases: TGTGCCAGCAGCCTACATCAAGGGACAGGGACTGAAGCTTTCTTT. The encoded protein is CASSLHQGTGTEAFF.

The rearrangement links TRBV9 to TRBJ2-7; no clear D. Germline V gene lookup returns CDR1 SGDLS and CDR2 YYNGEE. The length of the CDR3 is 13 residues. The V end was cut by 0 bases, the J end by 1 base, with 5 bases between. CDR3: CASSVASSYEQYF. CDR3 bases: TGTGCCAGCAGCGTAGCGTCTTCCTACGAGCAGTACTTC.

This chain connects TRBV18 to TRBJ2-6; a possible D gene is TRBD2 (5 bases). Trimming left V 5 bases short and J 0 bases short, with 20 bases between. The CDR3 runs 19 residues. CDR1 and CDR2 (germline): KGHSH, LQKENI. Written as DNA, the CDR3 is TGTGCCAGCTCATCATTAGCGAGACGGCCTAGCTCTGGGGCCAACGTCCTGACTTTC. Its protein product is CASSSLARRPSSGANVLTF.

This clone was seen only once. The chain couples TRBV7-8 to TRBJ1-4; D possibly corresponds to TRBD1 (6 bases). Trimming cost V 5 bases and J 4 bases, with 20 bases left between them. The CDR3 is 17 residues long. The germline CDR1 and CDR2 sequences are SGHVS and FQNEAQ. The CDR3: CASSPLGSGGLNEKLFF. The CDR3 nucleotides are TGTGCCAGCAGCCCCTTAGGGTCGGGGGGCCTTAATGAAAAACTGTTTTTT.

Remarks on this clone: As the CDR3 is not closed by the conserved phenylalanine or tryptophan, this likely results from a read error. Here the CDR3 DNA reads TGCGCCAGCAGCCAAGAAGGCCGGGGACAGGGGGGAACTGAAGCTTTCCCT. This sequence encodes CASSQEGRGQGGTEAFP. The chain has TRBV4-1 and TRBJ1-1; TRBD1 aligns across 11 bases. The CDR3 totals 17 residues. V trimming: 0 bases; J trimming: 5 bases; junction bases outside the gene matches: 8. CDR1 is MGHRA and CDR2 is YSYEKL in the germline V gene.

The gene calls are TRBV6-1 and TRBJ2-2; 7 bases align to TRBD2. The germline gives CDR1 MNHNS, CDR2 SASEGT. This CDR3 is 15 amino acids long. J gave up 3 bases and V 6 bases, and 7 bases lay outside the gene matches. This CDR3 is CASRSGTTYTGELFF. The CDR3 nucleotides are TGTGCCAGCAGATCCGGGACTACGTACACCGGGGAGCTGTTTTTT.

The chain has TRBV30 and TRBJ1-5; no clear D gene. With 0 bases removed from V and 3 bases from J, the gap between germline ends came to 6 bases. The CDR3 consists of 13 residues. The germline V gene encodes CDR1 GTSNPN and CDR2 SVGIG (reference sequence). CDR3 nucleotides: TGTGCCTGGAGTGTAGGATTCAATCAGCCCCAGCATTTT. It yields the protein CAWSVGFNQPQHF.

This chain uses TRBV7-2 with TRBJ2-3; D might be TRBD2 (6 bases). Looked up from germline, CDR1 is SGHTA and CDR2 is FQGNSA. This CDR3 has 16 amino acids. Trimming shortened V by 2 bases and J by 0 bases, and 12 bases separated the two germline ends. CDR3 protein: CASSLSLAYSTDTQYF. DNA of the CDR3: TGTGCCAGCAGCTTAAGCCTAGCGTATAGCACAGATACGCAGTATTTT.

V and J are TRBV7-9 and TRBJ2-7; perhaps TRBD2 as D (5 bases). Germline CDR1 reads SEHNR; CDR2 reads FQNEAQ (reference sequence). CDR3 size: 14 residues. The V gene lost 4 bases and the J gene lost 3 bases, with 13 bases spanning the gap. The chain's CDR3 is CASSSNPDYYEQYF. In nucleotides, the CDR3 is TGTGCCAGCAGCTCAAACCCCGACTACTACGAGCAGTACTTC.